What follows are 5 T cell receptor beta chains derived from one specimen sequenced in a study of STAT5B mutations in CD4+ large granular lymphocyte leukemia (dated by TCRdb to 2021 to 2024). Preparation of the library involved the immunoSEQ multiplex PCR assay. In TCRdb, the immuneACCESS table is reduced to in-frame sequences with V and J assigned. These tables do not hold every clone; where another copy was compared, an unresolved V gene accounts for under half, and the others remain unexplained. This sample comprises approximately 35,000 clones, 76% of them detected only once. Clones ranked in the top ten supply about 6.6% of the sample. Input material: CD4+ T cells from blood buffy coats. Receptors originate from a human donor in good health.

This clone is a singleton in its sample. This chain connects TRBV2 to TRBJ2-5, with 9 bases fitting TRBD2. The CDR3 is 16 amino acids. The ends lost 1 base at V and 5 bases at J; junction bases unmatched: 8. Germline V gene sequence: CDR1 SNHLY, CDR2 FYNNEI. The CDR3 DNA reads TGTGCCAGCAGTGAAGGCCCTGCGGGGGGGCAGGAGACCCAGTACTTC. Its translation is CASSEGPAGGQETQYF.

CDR3 bases: TGCAGTGCTAGACCCACAAGTGGCTACACCTTC. Protein: CSARPTSGYTF. The chain employs TRBV20-1 and TRBJ1-2; D is undetermined. V was clipped by 2 bases and J by 7 bases, with 8 bases between them. CDR3 size: 11 residues. CDR1 DFQATT and CDR2 SNEGSKA come from the germline V gene (reference sequence).

The chain's CDR3 is CASSLTINSYNEQFF. In DNA, the CDR3 is TGTGCCAGCAGCTTGACCATAAACTCCTACAATGAGCAGTTCTTC. This chain joins TRBV5-5 and TRBJ2-1; D is unresolved. V lost 1 base and J 0 bases, leaving 8 bases between the germline ends. CDR1 SGHKS and CDR2 YYEKEE come from the germline V gene (reference sequence). CDR3 length: 15 amino acids.

The V call is TRBV5-8, the J call TRBJ1-5, with 8 bases lining up with TRBD1. CDR1 and CDR2 from the germline V gene are SGHTS and YDEGEE. The CDR3 is 16 amino acids. Unmatched junction bases numbered 10, after V lost 4 bases and J lost 4 bases. The CDR3 coding sequence is TGTGCCAGCAGCCGACGGGGGGACAGGTGGAATCAGCCCCAGCATTTT. It encodes CASSRRGDRWNQPQHF. Full variable domain (missing parts from reference TRBV5-8 and TRBJ1-5): EAGVTQSPTHLIKTRGQQATLRCSPISGHTSVYWYQQALGLGLQFLLWYDEGEERNRGNFPPRFSGRQFPNYSSELNVNALELEDSALYLCASSRRGDRWNQPQHFGDGTRLSIL.

This chain uses TRBV7-7 with TRBJ2-3; D is unclear. The germline CDR1 and CDR2 sequences are SSHAT and FNYEAQ (reference sequence). Deletions cut 1 base from V and 5 bases from J, with 16 bases between. The CDR3 contains 16 residues. The CDR3 protein is CASSLGPASPRDTQYF. The CDR3 coding sequence is TGTGCCAGCAGCTTAGGACCCGCAAGCCCGAGAGATACGCAGTATTTT. The entire variable domain, with the rest obtained from reference TRBV7-7 and TRBJ2-3, is as follows: GAGVSQSPRYKVTKRGQDVTLRCDPISSHATLYWYQQALGQGPEFLTYFNYEAQPDKSGLPSDRFSAERPEGSISTLTIQRTEQRDSAMYRCASSLGPASPRDTQYFGPGTRLTVL.